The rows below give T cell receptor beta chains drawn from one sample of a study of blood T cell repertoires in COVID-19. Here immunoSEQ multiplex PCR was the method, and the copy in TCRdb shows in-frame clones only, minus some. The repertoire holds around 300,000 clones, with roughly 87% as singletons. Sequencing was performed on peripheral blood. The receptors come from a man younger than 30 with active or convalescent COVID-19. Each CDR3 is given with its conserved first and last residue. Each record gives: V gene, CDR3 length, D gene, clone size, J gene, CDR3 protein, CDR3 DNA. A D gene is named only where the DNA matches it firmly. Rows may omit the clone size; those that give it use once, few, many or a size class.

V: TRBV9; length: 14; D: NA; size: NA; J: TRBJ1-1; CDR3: CASSASPQNTEAFF; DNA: TGTGCCAGCAGCGCAAGTCCACAGAACACTGAAGCTTTCTTT
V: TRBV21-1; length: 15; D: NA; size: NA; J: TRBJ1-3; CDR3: CASSTQTGKGRSLYF; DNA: TGTGCCAGCAGCACTCAGACAGGAAAGGGACGTTCGTTATATTTT
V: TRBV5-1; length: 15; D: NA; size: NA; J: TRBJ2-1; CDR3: CASSLGGGLMYEQFF; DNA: TGCGCCAGCAGCTTAGGGGGAGGGCTTATGTATGAGCAGTTCTTC
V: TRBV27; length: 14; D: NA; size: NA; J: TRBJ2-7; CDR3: CASSLWERHHEQYF; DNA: TGTGCCAGCAGTTTATGGGAGAGGCACCACGAGCAGTACTTC
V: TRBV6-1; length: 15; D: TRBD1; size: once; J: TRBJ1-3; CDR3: CASSELQGPENTIYF; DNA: TGTGCCAGCAGTGAACTACAGGGGCCTGAAAACACCATATATTTT
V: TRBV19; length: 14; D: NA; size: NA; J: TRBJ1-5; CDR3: CASSITGREQPQHF; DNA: TGTGCCAGTAGTATAACAGGACGGGAGCAGCCCCAGCATTTT
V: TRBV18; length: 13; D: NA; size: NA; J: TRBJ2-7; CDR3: CASSLGRIYEQYF; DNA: TGTGCCAGCTCACTGGGGCGGATCTACGAGCAGTACTTC
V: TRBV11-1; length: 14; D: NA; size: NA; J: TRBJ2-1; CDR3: CASSYDPRDNEQFF; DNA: TGTGCCAGCAGCTACGACCCGAGGGACAATGAGCAGTTCTTC
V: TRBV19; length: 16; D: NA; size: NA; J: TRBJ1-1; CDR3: CASSIRAQVRTREAFF; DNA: TGTGCCAGTAGTATCCGAGCACAGGTCCGAACGAGAGAAGCTTTCTTT
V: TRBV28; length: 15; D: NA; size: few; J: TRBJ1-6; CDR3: CASSLRGHRGSPLHF; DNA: TGTGCCAGCAGCCTAAGGGGACATAGAGGCTCACCCCTCCACTTT
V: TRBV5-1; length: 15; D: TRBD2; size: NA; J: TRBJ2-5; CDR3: CASSGGLAGEETQYF; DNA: TGCGCCAGCAGCGGGGGACTAGCGGGAGAGGAGACCCAGTACTTC
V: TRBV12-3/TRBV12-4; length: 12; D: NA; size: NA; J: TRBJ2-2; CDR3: CASSFPLGELFF; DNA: TGTGCCAGCAGTTTTCCCCTCGGGGAGCTGTTTTTT
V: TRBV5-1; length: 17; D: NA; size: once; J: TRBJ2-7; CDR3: CASSLDVPQGYSYEQYF; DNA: TGCGCCAGCAGCTTGGACGTGCCCCAGGGCTACTCCTACGAGCAGTACTTC
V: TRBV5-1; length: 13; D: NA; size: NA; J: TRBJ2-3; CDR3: CASSRQYTDTQYF; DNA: TGCGCCAGCAGTAGACAGTACACAGATACGCAGTATTTT
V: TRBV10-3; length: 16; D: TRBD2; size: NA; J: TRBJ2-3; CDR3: CAISDSWTSGTDTQYF; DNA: TGTGCCATCAGTGACTCGTGGACTAGCGGGACGGATACGCAGTATTTT
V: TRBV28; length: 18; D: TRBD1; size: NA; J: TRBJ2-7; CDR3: CASSLFWQGARGSYEQYF; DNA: TGTGCCAGCAGTTTATTTTGGCAGGGGGCGCGGGGTTCCTACGAGCAGTACTTC
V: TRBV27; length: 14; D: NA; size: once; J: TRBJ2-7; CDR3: CASRTLRVSDEQYF; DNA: TGTGCCAGCCGAACTCTCAGGGTTTCCGACGAGCAGTACTTC
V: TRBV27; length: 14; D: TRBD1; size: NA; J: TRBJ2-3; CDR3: CASRRTGAADTQYF; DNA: TGTGCCAGCAGGCGGACAGGAGCCGCAGATACGCAGTATTTT
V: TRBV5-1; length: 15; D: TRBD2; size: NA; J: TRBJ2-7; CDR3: CASSLDLAGGREQYF; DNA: TGCGCCAGCAGCTTGGATCTAGCGGGAGGGAGGGAGCAGTACTTC
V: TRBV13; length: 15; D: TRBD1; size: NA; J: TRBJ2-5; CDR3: CASSRNRGGSETQYF; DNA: TGTGCCAGCAGCCGGAACAGGGGTGGTTCGGAGACCCAGTACTTC
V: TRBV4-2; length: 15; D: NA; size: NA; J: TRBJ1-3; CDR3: CASSQPGALGNTIYF; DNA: TGTGCCAGCAGCCAACCAGGGGCTTTAGGAAACACCATATATTTT
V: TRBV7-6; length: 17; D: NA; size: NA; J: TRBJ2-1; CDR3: CASSVLPGSSSYNEQFF; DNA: TGTGCCAGCAGCGTACTACCAGGGTCATCGTCCTACAATGAGCAGTTCTTC
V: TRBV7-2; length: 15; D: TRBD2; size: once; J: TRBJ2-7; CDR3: CASSTRTSSIYEQYF; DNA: TGTGCCAGCAGCACCAGGACTAGCTCGATCTACGAGCAGTACTTC
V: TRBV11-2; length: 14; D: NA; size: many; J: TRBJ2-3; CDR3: CASSDPPKRDTQYF; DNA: TGTGCCAGCAGCGATCCCCCTAAGAGGGATACGCAGTATTTT
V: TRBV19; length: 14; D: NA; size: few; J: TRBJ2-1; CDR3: CASSISGPYNEQFF; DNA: TGTGCCAGTAGTATAAGTGGCCCCTACAATGAGCAGTTCTTC
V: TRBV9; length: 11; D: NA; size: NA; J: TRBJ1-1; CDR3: CASSGTQGAFF; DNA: TGTGCCAGCAGCGGGACCCAGGGAGCTTTCTTT
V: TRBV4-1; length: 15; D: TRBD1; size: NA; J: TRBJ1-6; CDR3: CASSSPGQRNSPLHF; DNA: TGCGCCAGCAGCTCACCGGGACAGAGGAATTCACCCCTCCACTTT
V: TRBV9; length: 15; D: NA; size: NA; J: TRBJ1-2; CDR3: CASSVFREANYGYTF; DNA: TGTGCCAGCAGCGTTTTCAGGGAGGCGAACTATGGCTACACCTTC
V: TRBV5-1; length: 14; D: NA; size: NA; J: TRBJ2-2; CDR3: CASSVGAEGGELFF; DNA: TGCGCCAGCAGCGTTGGTGCGGAGGGCGGGGAGCTGTTTTTT
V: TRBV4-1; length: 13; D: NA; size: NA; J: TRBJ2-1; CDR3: CASSQGVADEQFF; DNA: TGCGCCAGCAGCCAAGGTGTTGCGGATGAGCAGTTCTTC
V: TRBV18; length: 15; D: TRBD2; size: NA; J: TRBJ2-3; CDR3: CASSPLAGITDTQYF; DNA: TGTGCCAGCTCACCACTAGCGGGGATCACAGATACGCAGTATTTT
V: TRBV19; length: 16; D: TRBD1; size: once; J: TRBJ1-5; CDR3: CASSSQQGGSNQPQHF; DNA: TGTGCCAGTAGTAGCCAACAGGGGGGCAGCAATCAGCCCCAGCATTTT
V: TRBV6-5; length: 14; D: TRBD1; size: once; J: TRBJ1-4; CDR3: CASRQGLTNEKLFF; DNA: TGTGCCAGCAGACAGGGGCTTACTAATGAAAAACTGTTTTTT
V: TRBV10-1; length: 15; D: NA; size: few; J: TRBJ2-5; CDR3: CASSDFPGETETQYF; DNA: TGCGCCAGCAGTGATTTTCCCGGGGAGACGGAGACCCAGTACTTC
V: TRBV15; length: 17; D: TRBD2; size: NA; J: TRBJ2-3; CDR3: CATSRKAGGTSTDTQYF; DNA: TGTGCCACCAGCAGGAAAGCGGGAGGGACTAGCACAGATACGCAGTATTTT
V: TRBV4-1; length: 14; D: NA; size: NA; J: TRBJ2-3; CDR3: CASSPSFGTDTQYF; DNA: TGCGCCAGCAGCCCCTCCTTCGGCACAGATACGCAGTATTTT
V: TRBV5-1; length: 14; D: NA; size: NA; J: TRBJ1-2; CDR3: CASRRLPGDYGYTF; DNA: TGCGCCAGCAGGCGGCTCCCAGGGGACTATGGCTACACCTTC
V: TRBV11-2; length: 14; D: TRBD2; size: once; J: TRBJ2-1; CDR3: CASSGRGSYNEQFF; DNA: TGTGCCAGCAGTGGGCGGGGGAGTTACAATGAGCAGTTCTTC
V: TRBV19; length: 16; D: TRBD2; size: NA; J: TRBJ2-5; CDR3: CASSIKTSGSFETQYF; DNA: TGTGCCAGTAGTATAAAGACTAGCGGGAGTTTTGAGACCCAGTACTTC
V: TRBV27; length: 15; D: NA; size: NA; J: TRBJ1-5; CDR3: CASSSRVGSNQPQHF; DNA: TGTGCCAGCAGTTCGAGGGTAGGGAGCAATCAGCCCCAGCATTTT
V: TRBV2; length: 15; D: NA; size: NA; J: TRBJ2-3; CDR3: CASREEAGSTDTQYF; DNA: TGTGCCAGCAGGGAAGAAGCGGGTAGCACAGATACGCAGTATTTT
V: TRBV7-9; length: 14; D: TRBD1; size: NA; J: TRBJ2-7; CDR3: CASSTEDRVHEQYF; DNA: TGTGCCAGCAGCACTGAGGACAGGGTCCACGAGCAGTACTTC
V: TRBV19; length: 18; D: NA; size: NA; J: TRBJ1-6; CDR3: CASSIGAEGGHYNSPLHF; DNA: TGTGCCAGTAGTATCGGGGCGGAGGGGGGGCACTATAATTCACCCCTCCACTTT
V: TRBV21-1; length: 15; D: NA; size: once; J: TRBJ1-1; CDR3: CASSKGGGQGTEAFF; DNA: TGTGCCAGCAGCAAGGGAGGAGGGCAGGGCACTGAAGCTTTCTTT
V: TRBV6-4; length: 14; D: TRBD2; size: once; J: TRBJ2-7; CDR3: CAKAGTSDTYEQYF; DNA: TGTGCCAAGGCCGGGACTAGCGATACCTACGAGCAGTACTTC
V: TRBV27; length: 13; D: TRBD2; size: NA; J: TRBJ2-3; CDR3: CASSSGTLDTQYF; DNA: TGTGCTAGCTCTAGCGGGACCTTAGATACGCAGTATTTT